These 7 T cell receptor beta chains originate from one sample sequenced in a study of T cell responses to AZD1222 COVID-19 vaccine. This table comes from immunoSEQ multiplex PCR, and its TCRdb copy is limited to in-frame clones, with some not included. The top ten hold approximately 7% of the sample, which has about 110,000 clones, around 92% seen once. The sample was peripheral blood, taken on day 0 of AZD1222 vaccination. The receptors were gathered from an adult in good health.

This clone was counted ten times or more. The chain links TRBV15 to TRBJ2-7, with 11 bases matching TRBD1. J lost 1 base, V lost 5 bases, and 7 bases had no gene match. Germline loops: CDR1 LNHNV, CDR2 YYDKDF (reference sequence). The CDR3 covers 16 residues. CDR3 region: CATSETGTGGSYEQYF. The DNA for the CDR3 is TGTGCCACCAGCGAGACCGGGACAGGGGGTTCCTACGAGCAGTACTTC.

The chain combines TRBV23-1 with TRBJ2-3; maybe TRBD2 (5 bases). TRBV23-1 is placed among ORFs of uncertain function. Trimming left V 8 bases short and J 8 bases short, with 14 bases between. CDR3 length: 12 residues. This chain's CDR3 is CASHRLHLTQYF. The CDR3 DNA follows: TGCGCCAGCCATCGACTACACCTTACGCAGTATTTT.

In nucleotides, the CDR3 is TGTGCCTGGAGTGGACTAGCGGGGAACATTCAGTACTTC. It is translated as CAWSGLAGNIQYF. The J gene is TRBJ2-4, the V gene TRBV30; 11 positions match TRBD2. V lost 1 base and J lost 7; bases outside the gene matches: 0. CDR1 is GTSNPN and CDR2 is SVGIG in the germline V gene (reference sequence). This CDR3 comprises 13 residues.

The chain joins TRBV28 to TRBJ1-1; TRBD1 aligns across 8 bases. V lost 5 bases and J lost 2; bases outside the gene matches: 7. Germline lookup yields CDR1 MDHEN and CDR2 SYDVKM. The CDR3 spans 15 residues. In DNA form, the CDR3 reads TGTGCCAGCAGTCCTCCGGGACAGGAAAACACTGAAGCTTTCTTT. Protein: CASSPPGQENTEAFF.

V is TRBV6-5 and J is TRBJ1-1; tentatively, D is TRBD1 (6 bases). Germline V CDR1 and CDR2: MNHEY, SVGAGI. Trimming removed 6 bases at V and 5 bases at J, with 13 bases between. There are 13 residues in the CDR3. CDR3 protein: CASREHQGTEAFF. CDR3 DNA: TGTGCCAGCAGGGAGCACCAGGGGACTGAAGCTTTCTTT.

The chain has TRBV4-2 and TRBJ2-3, with 8 bases aligning to TRBD2. The ends lost 3 bases at V and 3 bases at J; junction bases unmatched: 17. Germline CDR1 reads LGHNA; CDR2 reads YNFKEQ. The CDR3 covers 19 residues. The CDR3 DNA follows: TGTGCCAGCAGCCAGCCCAATATCGGGGGGGTCGGGGGTACAGATACGCAGTATTTT. Protein product: CASSQPNIGGVGGTDTQYF.

This rearrangement joins TRBV27 to TRBJ1-4; TRBD1 might be the D (5 bases). Germline lookup yields CDR1 MNHEY and CDR2 SMNVEV (reference sequence). The length of the CDR3 is 14 residues. The germline V and J ends were trimmed by 3 bases and 10 bases, with 15 bases remaining between them. This chain's CDR3 is CASSFSWGGGKLFF. The CDR3 region has the DNA TGTGCCAGCAGTTTTTCATGGGGGGGAGGAAAACTGTTTTTT.